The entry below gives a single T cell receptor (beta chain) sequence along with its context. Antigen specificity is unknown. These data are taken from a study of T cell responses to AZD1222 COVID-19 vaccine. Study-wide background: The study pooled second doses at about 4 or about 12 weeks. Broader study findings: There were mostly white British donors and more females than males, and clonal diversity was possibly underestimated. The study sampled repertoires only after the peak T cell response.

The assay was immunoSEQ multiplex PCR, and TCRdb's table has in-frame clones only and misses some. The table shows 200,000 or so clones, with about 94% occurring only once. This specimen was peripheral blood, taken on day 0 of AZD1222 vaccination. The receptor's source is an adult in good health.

Here the CDR3 reads CASSLAGTGANTGELFF. The CDR3 nucleotides are TGCGCCAGCAGCTTGGCGGGGACAGGGGCGAACACCGGGGAGCTGTTTTTT. The rearrangement links TRBV5-1 to TRBJ2-2, with TRBD1 matching 10 bases. CDR1 and CDR2 from the germline V gene are SGHRS and YFSETQ. This CDR3 has 17 amino acids. The junction had 2 bases not matched to a gene; V was cut back by 0 bases and J by 0 bases.